A selection of T cell receptor beta chains follows, all from one sample in a study of blood T cells in healthy people across ages. TCRdb re-called the 5' RACE reads with MiXCR, one entry per CDR3 protein. The sample has roughly 1.7 million distinct CDR3 sequences, about 35% seen once. Sequencing used blood. The receptors here all came from a woman in her twenties or thirties in good health. Both conserved end residues are part of each CDR3. The order of the fields is D gene, clone size, V gene, J gene, CDR3 DNA, CDR3 protein. D genes are given only for firm matches. Clone size is stated in some rows and not others, as once, few, many or a class when expanded.

D gene: TRBD1; clone size: .; V gene: TRBV7-9; J gene: TRBJ1-4; CDR3 DNA: TGTGCCAGCAGCACAGCGGTGGACAGGGATGGGTCGGATGAAAAACTGTTTTTT; CDR3 protein: CASSTAVDRDGSDEKLFF
D gene: .; clone size: .; V gene: TRBV5-1; J gene: TRBJ2-1; CDR3 DNA: TGCGCCAGCAGCCCTGAGGGTACTTGGGATGAGCAGTTCTTC; CDR3 protein: CASSPEGTWDEQFF
D gene: TRBD2; clone size: many; V gene: TRBV4-2; J gene: TRBJ2-3; CDR3 DNA: TGCGCCAGCAGCCAGGGACTAGCCACAGATACGCAGTATTTT; CDR3 protein: CASSQGLATDTQYF
D gene: .; clone size: many; V gene: TRBV10-3; J gene: TRBJ2-7; CDR3 DNA: TGTGCCATCAGTGAGCTCCCACGACAGTCCTCCTCCTACGAGCAGTACTTC; CDR3 protein: CAISELPRQSSSYEQYF
D gene: TRBD1; clone size: .; V gene: TRBV6-1; J gene: TRBJ2-7; CDR3 DNA: TGTGCCAGCGGCGCCGGGACAGGGGGCACCTACGAGCAGTACTTC; CDR3 protein: CASGAGTGGTYEQYF
D gene: .; clone size: few; V gene: TRBV9; J gene: TRBJ2-7; CDR3 DNA: TGTGCCAGCAGCGTAGCTTCTGCGGGGGCTCCCTACGAGCAGTACTTC; CDR3 protein: CASSVASAGAPYEQYF
D gene: .; clone size: once; V gene: TRBV5-6; J gene: TRBJ2-1; CDR3 DNA: TGTGCCAGCAGCTTGGGGTTTCACAGTGAGCAGTTCTTC; CDR3 protein: CASSLGFHSEQFF
D gene: .; clone size: .; V gene: TRBV15; J gene: TRBJ1-1; CDR3 DNA: TGTGCCACCAGCCGTCTGGGCACTGAAGCTTTCTTT; CDR3 protein: CATSRLGTEAFF
D gene: TRBD1; clone size: .; V gene: TRBV7-9; J gene: TRBJ1-4; CDR3 DNA: TGTGCCAGCAGCTTGGGACAGGGATTTAAAAAACTGTTTTTT; CDR3 protein: CASSLGQGFKKLFF
D gene: .; clone size: .; V gene: TRBV7-2; J gene: TRBJ1-1; CDR3 DNA: TGTGCCAGCAGCTTAGGGGGAGGAAAATCGACTGAAGCTTTCTTT; CDR3 protein: CASSLGGGKSTEAFF
D gene: .; clone size: many; V gene: TRBV4-1; J gene: TRBJ1-2; CDR3 DNA: TGCGCCAGCAGCCCCTCCGGGGGGTGGAACTATGGCTACACCTTC; CDR3 protein: CASSPSGGWNYGYTF
D gene: TRBD2; clone size: .; V gene: TRBV30; J gene: TRBJ2-3; CDR3 DNA: TGTGCCTGGAGTATGACTAGCGTTGAGGATACGCAGTATTTT; CDR3 protein: CAWSMTSVEDTQYF
D gene: TRBD2; clone size: few; V gene: TRBV6-5; J gene: TRBJ2-5; CDR3 DNA: TGTGCCAGCAGTTCCGGGGGGGTCCTGGCAGAGACCCAGTACTTC; CDR3 protein: CASSSGGVLAETQYF
D gene: .; clone size: .; V gene: TRBV7-2; J gene: TRBJ2-1; CDR3 DNA: TGTGCCAGCAGCGCTCTGGGTAGGGAGCAGTTCTTC; CDR3 protein: CASSALGREQFF
D gene: .; clone size: once; V gene: TRBV3-1; J gene: TRBJ2-1; CDR3 DNA: TGTGCCAGCAGCCAAGTCTTAGCTTGGGGCAGGGGCAATGAGCAGTTCTTC; CDR3 protein: CASSQVLAWGRGNEQFF
D gene: .; clone size: few; V gene: TRBV4-2; J gene: TRBJ1-2; CDR3 DNA: TGTGCCAGCAGCCAAGTGAGGGTCCAGGGGTGGGATGGCTACACCTTC; CDR3 protein: CASSQVRVQGWDGYTF
D gene: .; clone size: many; V gene: TRBV18; J gene: TRBJ2-5; CDR3 DNA: TGTGCCAGCTCAGGGACACTCCAAGAGACCCAGTACTTC; CDR3 protein: CASSGTLQETQYF
D gene: TRBD1; clone size: .; V gene: TRBV4-1; J gene: TRBJ2-2; CDR3 DNA: TGCGCCAGCAGCCGGGACAGGAGGAACACCGGGGAGCTGTTTTTT; CDR3 protein: CASSRDRRNTGELFF
D gene: .; clone size: .; V gene: TRBV20-1; J gene: TRBJ1-2; CDR3 DNA: TGCAGTGCTAGCTCCGCAGAGAGAAACTATGGCTACACCTTC; CDR3 protein: CSASSAERNYGYTF
D gene: .; clone size: few; V gene: TRBV15; J gene: TRBJ2-5; CDR3 DNA: TGTGCCACCGGCATCGCTAGGGGGGGAGAGACCCAGTACTTC; CDR3 protein: CATGIARGGETQYF
D gene: TRBD2; clone size: many; V gene: TRBV5-5; J gene: TRBJ2-1; CDR3 DNA: TGTGCCAGCAGCTTGCATGCGGGAGTCTCCTACAATGAGCAGTTCTTC; CDR3 protein: CASSLHAGVSYNEQFF
D gene: TRBD1; clone size: .; V gene: TRBV5-1; J gene: TRBJ2-1; CDR3 DNA: TGCGCCAGCAGGAAGACAGGGACAGGTGCCTACAATGAGCAGTTCTTC; CDR3 protein: CASRKTGTGAYNEQFF
D gene: TRBD1; clone size: .; V gene: TRBV20-1; J gene: TRBJ1-1; CDR3 DNA: TGCAGTGCTAGGGCAGGGGGGCGAGGGAACACTGAAGCTTTCTTT; CDR3 protein: CSARAGGRGNTEAFF
D gene: .; clone size: .; V gene: TRBV3-1; J gene: TRBJ1-5; CDR3 DNA: TGTGCCAGCAGCCAAGGTTTGTCCCCCGGTCAGCCCCAGCATTTT; CDR3 protein: CASSQGLSPGQPQHF
D gene: .; clone size: .; V gene: TRBV13; J gene: TRBJ2-5; CDR3 DNA: TGTGCCAGCAGCTTAGGGGCAGGGGTAAGGGAGACCCAGTACTTC; CDR3 protein: CASSLGAGVRETQYF
D gene: .; clone size: .; V gene: TRBV6-5; J gene: TRBJ2-1; CDR3 DNA: TGTGCCAGCAGTTACTACGGCGAGGGAGCCTACAATGAGCAGTTCTTC; CDR3 protein: CASSYYGEGAYNEQFF
D gene: .; clone size: few; V gene: TRBV27; J gene: TRBJ2-7; CDR3 DNA: TGTGCCAGCAGGTCTCCCGGAAGGTACGAGCAGTACTTC; CDR3 protein: CASRSPGRYEQYF
D gene: TRBD1; clone size: few; V gene: TRBV3-1; J gene: TRBJ2-7; CDR3 DNA: TGTGCCAGCAGACTCGGGACAGGGGGCGTAGTGTACTTC; CDR3 protein: CASRLGTGGVVYF
D gene: .; clone size: .; V gene: TRBV7-9; J gene: TRBJ2-1; CDR3 DNA: TGTGCCAGCAGCTTAGCTTCTGGCGGCACCTACAATGAGCAGTTCTTC; CDR3 protein: CASSLASGGTYNEQFF
D gene: TRBD2; clone size: few; V gene: TRBV28; J gene: TRBJ2-3; CDR3 DNA: TGTGCCAGCAGCCAACTCGCCGGGACTAGCGACGAACGGGGGGAGTATTTT; CDR3 protein: CASSQLAGTSDERGEYF
D gene: TRBD1; clone size: few; V gene: TRBV6-1; J gene: TRBJ1-2; CDR3 DNA: TGTGCCAGCAGTCAAGAAGCCTTGCCAGGGGGATATGGCTACACCTTC; CDR3 protein: CASSQEALPGGYGYTF
D gene: TRBD1; clone size: .; V gene: TRBV5-1; J gene: TRBJ2-5; CDR3 DNA: TGCGCCAGCAGCTTGGAAGCGGACAGGGGGGGGACCCAGTACTTC; CDR3 protein: CASSLEADRGGTQYF
D gene: .; clone size: few; V gene: TRBV20-1; J gene: TRBJ2-5; CDR3 DNA: TGCAGTGCTAGTGACAGCTCTTCAAACGGGGACCAAGAGACCCAGTACTTC; CDR3 protein: CSASDSSSNGDQETQYF